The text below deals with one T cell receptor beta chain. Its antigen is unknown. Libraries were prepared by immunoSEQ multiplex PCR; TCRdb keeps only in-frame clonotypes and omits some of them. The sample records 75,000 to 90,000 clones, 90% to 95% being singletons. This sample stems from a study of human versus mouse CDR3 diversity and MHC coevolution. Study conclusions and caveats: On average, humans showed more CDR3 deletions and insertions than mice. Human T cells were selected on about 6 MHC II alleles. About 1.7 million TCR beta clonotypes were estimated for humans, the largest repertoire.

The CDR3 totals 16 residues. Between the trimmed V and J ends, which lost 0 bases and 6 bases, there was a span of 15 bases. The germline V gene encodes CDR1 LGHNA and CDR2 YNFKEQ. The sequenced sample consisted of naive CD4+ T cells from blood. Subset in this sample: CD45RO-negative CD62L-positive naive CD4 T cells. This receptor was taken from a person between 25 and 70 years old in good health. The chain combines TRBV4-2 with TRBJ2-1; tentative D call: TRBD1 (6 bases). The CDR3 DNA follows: TGTGCCAGCAGCCAAGATTGGAACAGGGTTCGCAATGAGCAGTTCTTC. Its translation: CASSQDWNRVRNEQFF.